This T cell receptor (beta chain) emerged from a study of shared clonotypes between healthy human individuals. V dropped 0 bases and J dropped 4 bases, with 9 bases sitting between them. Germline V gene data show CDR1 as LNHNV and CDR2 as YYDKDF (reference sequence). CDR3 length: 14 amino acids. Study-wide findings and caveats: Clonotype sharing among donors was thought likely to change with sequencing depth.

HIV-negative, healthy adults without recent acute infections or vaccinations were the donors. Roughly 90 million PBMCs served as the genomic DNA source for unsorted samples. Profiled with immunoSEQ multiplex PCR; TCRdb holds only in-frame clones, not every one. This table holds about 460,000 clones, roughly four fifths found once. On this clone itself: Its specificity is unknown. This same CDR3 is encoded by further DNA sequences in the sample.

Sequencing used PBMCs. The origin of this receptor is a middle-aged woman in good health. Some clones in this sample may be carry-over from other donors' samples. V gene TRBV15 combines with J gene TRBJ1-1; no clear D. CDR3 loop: CATSRDSMGTEAFF. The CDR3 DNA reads TGTGCCACCAGCAGAGATTCGATGGGCACTGAAGCTTTCTTT.